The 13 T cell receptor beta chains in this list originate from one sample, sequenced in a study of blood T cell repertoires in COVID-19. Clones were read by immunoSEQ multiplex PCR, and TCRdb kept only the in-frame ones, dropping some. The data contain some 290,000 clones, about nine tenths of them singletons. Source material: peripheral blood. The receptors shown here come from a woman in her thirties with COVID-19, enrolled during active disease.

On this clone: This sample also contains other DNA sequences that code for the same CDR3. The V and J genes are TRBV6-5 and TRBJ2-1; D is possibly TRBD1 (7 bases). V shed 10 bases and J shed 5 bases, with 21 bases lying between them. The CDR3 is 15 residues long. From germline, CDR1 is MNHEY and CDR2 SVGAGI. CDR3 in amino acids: CATLRQGWGDNEQFF. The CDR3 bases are TGTGCCACCCTAAGACAGGGATGGGGGGACAATGAGCAGTTCTTC.

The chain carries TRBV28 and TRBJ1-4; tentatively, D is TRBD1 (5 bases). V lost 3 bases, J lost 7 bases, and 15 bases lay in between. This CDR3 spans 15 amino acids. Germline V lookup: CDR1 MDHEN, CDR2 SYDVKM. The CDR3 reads CASSFGGVGGEKLFF. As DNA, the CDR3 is TGTGCCAGCAGTTTCGGGGGAGTCGGGGGTGAAAAACTGTTTTTT. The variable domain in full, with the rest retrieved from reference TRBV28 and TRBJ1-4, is DVKVTQSSRYLVKRTGEKVFLECVQDMDHENMFWYRQDPGLGLRLIYFSYDVKMKEKGDIPEGYSVSREKKERFSLILESASTNQTSMYLCASSFGGVGGEKLFFGSGTQLSVL.

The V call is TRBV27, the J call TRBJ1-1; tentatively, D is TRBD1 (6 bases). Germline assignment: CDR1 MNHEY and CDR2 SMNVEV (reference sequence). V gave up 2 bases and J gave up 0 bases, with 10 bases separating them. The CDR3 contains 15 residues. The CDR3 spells CASSLQGQVNTEAFF. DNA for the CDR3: TGTGCCAGCAGTTTACAGGGGCAGGTGAACACTGAAGCTTTCTTT.

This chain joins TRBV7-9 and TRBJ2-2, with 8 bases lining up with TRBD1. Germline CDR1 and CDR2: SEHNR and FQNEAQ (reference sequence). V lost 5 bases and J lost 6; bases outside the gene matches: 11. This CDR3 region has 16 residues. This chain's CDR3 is CASSRQGPSSPGELFF. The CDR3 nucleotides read TGTGCCAGCAGCCGACAGGGGCCCTCCAGTCCCGGGGAGCTGTTTTTT.

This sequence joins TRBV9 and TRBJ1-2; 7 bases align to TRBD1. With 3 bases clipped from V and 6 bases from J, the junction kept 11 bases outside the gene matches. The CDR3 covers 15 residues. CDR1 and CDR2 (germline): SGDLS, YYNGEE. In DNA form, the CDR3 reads TGTGCCAGCAGCGCCTACGGACAGGCTGATCATGGCTACACCTTC. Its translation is CASSAYGQADHGYTF.

Written as DNA, the CDR3 is TGTGCCAGCAGCTTATACGACAGTCCGCACCCCAATAATTCACCCCTCCACTTT. Residues: CASSLYDSPHPNNSPLHF. The chain joins TRBV7-9 to TRBJ1-6, with a tentative D call TRBD1 (5 bases). Trimming shortened V by 2 bases and J by 5 bases, and 19 bases separated the two germline ends. This CDR3 comprises 18 residues. Germline V lookup: CDR1 SEHNR, CDR2 FQNEAQ (reference sequence).

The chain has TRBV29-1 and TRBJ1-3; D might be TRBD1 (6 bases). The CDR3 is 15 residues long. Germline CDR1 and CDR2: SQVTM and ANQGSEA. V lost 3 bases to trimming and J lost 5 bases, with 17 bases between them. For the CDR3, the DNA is TGCAGCGTTGATGGGACACATCAAGGGAGAAACACCATATATTTT. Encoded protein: CSVDGTHQGRNTIYF.

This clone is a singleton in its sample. This CDR3 is CASSYTDRVGEAFF. CDR3 sequence (DNA): TGTGCCAGCAGCTATACCGACAGGGTTGGTGAAGCTTTCTTT. The chain has TRBV3-1 (or the pseudogene TRBV3-2) and TRBJ1-1, with TRBD1 matching over 7 bases. Germline CDR1 and CDR2: LGHDT and YNNKEL (reference sequence). J was trimmed by 7 bases and V by 5 bases; bases with no gene match: 10. This CDR3 region has 14 residues.

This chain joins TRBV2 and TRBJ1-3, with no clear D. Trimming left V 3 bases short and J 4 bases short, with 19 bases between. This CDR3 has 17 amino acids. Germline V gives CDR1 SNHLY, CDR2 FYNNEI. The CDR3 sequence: CASSETKQVPPGNTIYF. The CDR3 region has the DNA TGTGCCAGCAGTGAGACAAAACAAGTCCCGCCGGGAAACACCATATATTTT.

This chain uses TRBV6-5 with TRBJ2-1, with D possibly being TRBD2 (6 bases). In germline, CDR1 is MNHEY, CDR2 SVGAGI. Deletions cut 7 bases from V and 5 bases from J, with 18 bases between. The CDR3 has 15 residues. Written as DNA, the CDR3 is TGTGCCAGCAAACGTTTTCTGGGGGGTGACAATGAGCAGTTCTTC. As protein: CASKRFLGGDNEQFF.

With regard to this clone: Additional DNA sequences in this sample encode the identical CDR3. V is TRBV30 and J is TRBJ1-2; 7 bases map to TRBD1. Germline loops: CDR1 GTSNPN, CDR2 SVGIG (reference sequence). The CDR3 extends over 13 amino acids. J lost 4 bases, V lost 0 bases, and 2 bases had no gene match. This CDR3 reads CAWSVGDSYGYTF. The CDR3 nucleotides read TGTGCCTGGAGTGTTGGGGACAGCTATGGCTACACCTTC.

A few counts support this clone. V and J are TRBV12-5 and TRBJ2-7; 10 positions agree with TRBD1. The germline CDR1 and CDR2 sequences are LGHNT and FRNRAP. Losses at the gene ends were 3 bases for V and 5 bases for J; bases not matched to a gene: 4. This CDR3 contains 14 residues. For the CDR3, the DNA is TGTGCTAGTGGTTTCGTGACAGGGGGCAACGAGCAGTACTTC. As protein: CASGFVTGGNEQYF.

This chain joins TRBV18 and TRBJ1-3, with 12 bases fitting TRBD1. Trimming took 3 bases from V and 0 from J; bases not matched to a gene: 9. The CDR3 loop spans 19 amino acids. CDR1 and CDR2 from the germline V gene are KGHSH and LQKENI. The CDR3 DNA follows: TGTGCCAGCTCACCCGGATACGGGACAGGGGGCGCCTCTGGAAACACCATATATTTT. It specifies CASSPGYGTGGASGNTIYF. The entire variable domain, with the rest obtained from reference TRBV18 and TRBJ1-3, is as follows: NAGVMQNPRHLVRRRGQEARLRCSPMKGHSHVYWYRQLPEEGLKFMVYLQKENIIDESGMPKERFSAEFPKEGPSILRIQQVVRGDSAAYFCASSPGYGTGGASGNTIYFGEGSWLTVV.